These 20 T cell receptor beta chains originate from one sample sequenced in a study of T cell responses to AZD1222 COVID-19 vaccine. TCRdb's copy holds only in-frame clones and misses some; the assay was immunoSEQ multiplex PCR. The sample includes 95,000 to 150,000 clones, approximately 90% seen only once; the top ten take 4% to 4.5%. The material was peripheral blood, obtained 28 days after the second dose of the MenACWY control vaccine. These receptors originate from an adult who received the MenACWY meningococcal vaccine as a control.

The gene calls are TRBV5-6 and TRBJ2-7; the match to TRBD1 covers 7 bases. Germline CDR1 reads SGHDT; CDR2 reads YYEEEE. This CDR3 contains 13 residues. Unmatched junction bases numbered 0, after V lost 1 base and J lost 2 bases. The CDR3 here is CASSLQGAYEQYV. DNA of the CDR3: TGTGCCAGCAGCTTGCAGGGGGCCTACGAGCAGTACGTC.

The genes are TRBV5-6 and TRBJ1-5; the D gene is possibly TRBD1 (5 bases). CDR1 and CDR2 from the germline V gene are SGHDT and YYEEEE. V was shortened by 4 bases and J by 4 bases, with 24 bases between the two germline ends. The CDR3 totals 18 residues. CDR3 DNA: TGTGCCAGCAGCCACGGTATTGGGGGTTTTTCAAAAAATCAGCCCCAGCATTTT. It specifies CASSHGIGGFSKNQPQHF.

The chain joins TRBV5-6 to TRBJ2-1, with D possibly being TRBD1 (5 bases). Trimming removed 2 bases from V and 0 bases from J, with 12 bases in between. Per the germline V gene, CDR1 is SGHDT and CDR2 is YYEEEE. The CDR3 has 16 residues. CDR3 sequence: CASSLLGQGSYNEQFF. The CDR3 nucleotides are TGTGCCAGCAGCTTACTGGGCCAGGGCTCCTACAATGAGCAGTTCTTC.

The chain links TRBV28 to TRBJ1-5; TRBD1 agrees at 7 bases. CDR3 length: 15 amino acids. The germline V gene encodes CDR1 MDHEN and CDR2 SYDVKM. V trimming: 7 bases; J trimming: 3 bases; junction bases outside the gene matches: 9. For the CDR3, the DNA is TGTGCCAGCAATACAGGGGCTGTAATCAATCAGCCCCAGCATTTT. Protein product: CASNTGAVINQPQHF.

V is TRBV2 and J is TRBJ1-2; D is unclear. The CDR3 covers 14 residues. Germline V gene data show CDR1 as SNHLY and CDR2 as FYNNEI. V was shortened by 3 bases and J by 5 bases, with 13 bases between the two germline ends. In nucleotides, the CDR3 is TGTGCCAGCAGTGAGGGTATCCAGACATATGGCTACACCTTC. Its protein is CASSEGIQTYGYTF.

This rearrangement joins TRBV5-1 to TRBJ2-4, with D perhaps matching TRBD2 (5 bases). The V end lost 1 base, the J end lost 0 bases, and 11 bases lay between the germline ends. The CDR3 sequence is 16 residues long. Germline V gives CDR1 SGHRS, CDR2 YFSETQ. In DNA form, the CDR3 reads TGCGCCAGCAGCTTGTCTTCCCGGGAAGCCAAAAACATTCAGTACTTC. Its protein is CASSLSSREAKNIQYF. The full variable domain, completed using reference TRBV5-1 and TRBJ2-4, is KAGVTQTPRYLIKTRGQQVTLSCSPISGHRSVSWYQQTPGQGLQFLFEYFSETQRNKGNFPGRFSGRQFSNSRSEMNVSTLELGDSALYLCASSLSSREAKNIQYFGAGTRLSVL.

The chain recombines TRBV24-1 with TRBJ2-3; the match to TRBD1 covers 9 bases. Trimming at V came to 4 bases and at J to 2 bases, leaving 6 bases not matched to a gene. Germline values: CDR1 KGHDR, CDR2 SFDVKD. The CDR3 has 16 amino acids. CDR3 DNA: TGTGCCACCAGTGACGGACAGGGGTTCCCCACAGATACGCAGTATTTT. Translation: CATSDGQGFPTDTQYF.

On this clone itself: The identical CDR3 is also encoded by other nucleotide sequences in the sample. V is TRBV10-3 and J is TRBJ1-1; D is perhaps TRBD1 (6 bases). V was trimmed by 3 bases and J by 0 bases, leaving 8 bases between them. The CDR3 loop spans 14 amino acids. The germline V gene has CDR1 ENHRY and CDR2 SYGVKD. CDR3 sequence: CAISDQGLNTEAFF. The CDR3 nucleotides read TGTGCCATCAGTGATCAGGGGTTGAACACTGAAGCTTTCTTT.

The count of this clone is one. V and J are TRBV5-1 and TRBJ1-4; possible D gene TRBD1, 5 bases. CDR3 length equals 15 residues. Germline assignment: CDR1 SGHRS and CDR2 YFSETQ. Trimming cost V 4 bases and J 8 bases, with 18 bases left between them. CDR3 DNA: TGCGCCAGCAGCCGGGACGCGTCAGGCAGCGAAAAACTGTTTTTT. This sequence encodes CASSRDASGSEKLFF.

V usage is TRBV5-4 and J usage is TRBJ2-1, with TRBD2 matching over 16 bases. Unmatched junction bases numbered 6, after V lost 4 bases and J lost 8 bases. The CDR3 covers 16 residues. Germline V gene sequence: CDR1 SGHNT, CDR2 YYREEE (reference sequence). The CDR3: CASSLGTSGGEDEQFF. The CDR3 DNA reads TGTGCCAGCAGCCTAGGGACTAGCGGGGGGGAAGATGAGCAGTTCTTC.

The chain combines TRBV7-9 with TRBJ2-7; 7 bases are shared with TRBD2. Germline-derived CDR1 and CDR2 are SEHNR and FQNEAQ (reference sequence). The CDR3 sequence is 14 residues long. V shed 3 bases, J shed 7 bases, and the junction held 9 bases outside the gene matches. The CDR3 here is CASSLSGLPLEQYF. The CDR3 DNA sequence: TGTGCCAGCAGCTTGTCGGGACTACCCTTAGAGCAGTACTTC.

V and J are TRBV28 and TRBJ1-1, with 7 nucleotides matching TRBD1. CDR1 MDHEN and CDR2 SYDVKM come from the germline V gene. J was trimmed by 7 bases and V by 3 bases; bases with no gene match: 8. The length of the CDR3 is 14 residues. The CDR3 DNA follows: TGTGCCAGCAGTTTCAGGGGGACCCAATATGAAGCTTTCTTT. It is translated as CASSFRGTQYEAFF.

In DNA, the CDR3 is TGCAGTGCTAGAGCAGACTACGAGCAGTACGTC. This sequence encodes CSARADYEQYV. This chain links TRBV20-1 with TRBJ2-7; no reliable D call. The V gene lost 1 base and the J gene lost 3 bases, with 4 bases spanning the gap. This CDR3 has 11 residues. Germline lookup yields CDR1 DFQATT and CDR2 SNEGSKA (reference sequence).

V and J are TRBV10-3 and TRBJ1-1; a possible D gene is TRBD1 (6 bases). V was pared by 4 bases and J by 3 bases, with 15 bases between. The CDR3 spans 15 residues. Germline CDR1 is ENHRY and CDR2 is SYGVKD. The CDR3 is CAISGTGRLDTEAFF. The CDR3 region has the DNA TGTGCCATCAGTGGCACAGGGAGGTTAGACACTGAAGCTTTCTTT.

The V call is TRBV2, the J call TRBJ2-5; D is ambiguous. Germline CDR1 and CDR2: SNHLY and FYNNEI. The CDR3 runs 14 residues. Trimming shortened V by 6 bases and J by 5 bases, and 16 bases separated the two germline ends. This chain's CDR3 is CASSATMNRETQYF. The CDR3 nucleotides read TGTGCCAGCAGCGCGACAATGAATAGGGAGACCCAGTACTTC.

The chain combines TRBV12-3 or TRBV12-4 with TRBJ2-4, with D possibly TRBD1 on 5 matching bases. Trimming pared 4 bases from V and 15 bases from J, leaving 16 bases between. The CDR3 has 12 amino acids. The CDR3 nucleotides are TGTGCCAGCAGTTCAACGAACAGGAATCGGTACTTC. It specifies CASSSTNRNRYF.

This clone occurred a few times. Here the CDR3 reads CASSLAGLYGYTF. Here the CDR3 DNA reads TGTGCCAGCAGCTTAGCTGGCTTATATGGCTACACCTTC. The J gene is TRBJ1-2, the V gene TRBV7-8, with D uncertain. Germline V CDR1 and CDR2: SGHVS, FQNEAQ. There are 13 residues in the CDR3. V was cut by 0 bases and J by 5 bases, with 7 bases left in between.

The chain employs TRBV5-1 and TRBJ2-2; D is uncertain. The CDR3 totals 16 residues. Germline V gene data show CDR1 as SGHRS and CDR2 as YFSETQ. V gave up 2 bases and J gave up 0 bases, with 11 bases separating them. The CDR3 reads CASSFGGQANTGELFF. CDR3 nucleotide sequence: TGCGCCAGCAGCTTCGGTGGGCAGGCGAACACCGGGGAGCTGTTTTTT.

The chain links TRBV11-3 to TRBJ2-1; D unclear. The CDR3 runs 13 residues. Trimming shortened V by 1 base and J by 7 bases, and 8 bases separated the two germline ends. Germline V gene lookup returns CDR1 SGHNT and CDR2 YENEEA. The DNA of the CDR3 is TGTGCCAGCAGCTTAGTACAAGGAAATGAGCAGTTCTTC. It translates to CASSLVQGNEQFF.

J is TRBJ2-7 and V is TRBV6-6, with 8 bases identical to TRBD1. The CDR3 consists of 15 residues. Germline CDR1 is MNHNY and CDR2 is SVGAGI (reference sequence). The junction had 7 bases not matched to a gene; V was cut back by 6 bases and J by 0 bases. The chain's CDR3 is CASSPTGVSSYEQYV. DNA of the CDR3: TGTGCCAGCAGCCCGACAGGGGTCAGCTCCTACGAGCAGTACGTC.